This passage covers 27 T cell receptor beta chains from one sample sequenced in a study of CD8 T cells in ankylosing spondylitis. In TCRdb, the 5' RACE reads were re-called with MiXCR into one record per CDR3 protein. This table holds 90,000 to 100,000 distinct CDR3 sequences, 7.5% to 9% found once. Material for sequencing was blood, either unsorted or a sorted T cell fraction (not recorded which). The receptor set was obtained from a male donor with ankylosing spondylitis or in good health (not recorded which).

V usage is TRBV3-1 and J usage is TRBJ2-7; D ambiguous. CDR3 length: 16 residues. Trimming removed 5 bases from V and 0 bases from J, with 17 bases in between. CDR1 and CDR2 (germline): LGHDT, YNNKEL (reference sequence). CDR3 sequence: CASSEGPAVRSYEQYF. The CDR3 DNA is TGTGCCAGCAGCGAAGGTCCGGCGGTCCGCTCCTACGAGCAGTACTTC.

This clonotype was counted ten times or more. V gene TRBV20-1 combines with J gene TRBJ2-3; the match to TRBD2 covers 9 bases. CDR1 and CDR2 (germline): DFQATT, SNEGSKA (reference sequence). This CDR3 comprises 16 residues. Germline trimming cut 6 bases from V and 0 bases from J; bases unmatched to any gene: 10. CDR3: CSAWRAGGPSTDTQYF. CDR3 sequence (DNA): TGCAGTGCCTGGAGGGCGGGGGGGCCTAGCACAGATACGCAGTATTTT.

This clonotype was seen ten or more times. The rearrangement uses TRBV5-1 and TRBJ2-7; D is possibly TRBD1 or TRBD2 (5 bases each). The V and J ends lost 2 bases and 3 bases respectively, with 24 bases between them. In germline, CDR1 is SGHRS, CDR2 YFSETQ. CDR3 length equals 18 residues. As DNA, the CDR3 is TGCGCCAGCAGCTTTACACCCCCAGACCGGGACGCGATCTACGAGCAGTACTTC. Amino acid sequence: CASSFTPPDRDAIYEQYF.

V and J are TRBV11-1 and TRBJ2-2; D is ambiguous. With 5 bases removed from V and 2 bases from J, the gap between germline ends came to 21 bases. The CDR3 length is 18 residues. Germline CDR1 is SGHAT and CDR2 is FQDESV (reference sequence). CDR3: CASSTSRIAGSNTGELFF. CDR3 DNA: TGTGCCAGCAGCACCTCCAGGATAGCCGGATCTAACACCGGGGAGCTGTTTTTT.

The sample holds many counts of this clonotype. The chain uses TRBV4-3 and TRBJ1-2; TRBD1 matches at 10 bases. Germline V CDR1 and CDR2: LGHNA, YSLEER. The trim removed 4 bases at V and 4 bases at J, leaving 3 bases unmatched. The CDR3 sequence is 14 residues long. The chain's CDR3 is CASSPRTGGYGYTF. The CDR3 DNA is TGCGCCAGCAGCCCTCGGACAGGGGGCTATGGCTACACCTTC.

This clonotype was counted at least ten times. J is TRBJ2-1 and V is TRBV10-3; a possible D gene is TRBD1 (5 bases). Germline-derived CDR1 and CDR2 are ENHRY and SYGVKD. This CDR3 comprises 16 residues. V was pared by 4 bases and J by 6 bases, with 19 bases between. The CDR3 loop is CAISAGAPLELNEQFF. The DNA of the CDR3 is TGTGCCATCAGTGCTGGGGCACCATTAGAGCTCAATGAGCAGTTCTTC.

The chain joins TRBV6-5 to TRBJ2-7; 7 bases match TRBD1. V shed 3 bases, J shed 5 bases, and the junction held 7 bases outside the gene matches. The CDR3 covers 14 residues. The germline CDR1 and CDR2 sequences are MNHEY and SVGAGI. The CDR3, as DNA: TGTGCCAGCAGTTATTCAGGGGGTAGCAACGAGCAGTACTTC. This encodes CASSYSGGSNEQYF.

This clonotype showed up many times. This chain joins TRBV2 and TRBJ2-1, with a possible D match to TRBD2 (7 bases). Per germline, CDR1 SNHLY and CDR2 FYNNEI. The CDR3 has 14 residues. V lost 6 bases and J 8 bases, leaving 17 bases between the germline ends. DNA for the CDR3: TGTGCCAGCAGGGGGGGGGGCGGAGGCTATGAGCAGTTCTTC. Translated: CASRGGGGGYEQFF.

In this sample, this clonotype turned up many times. The chain combines TRBV12-3 or TRBV12-4 with TRBJ2-7, with 7 bases lining up with TRBD1. The CDR3 loop spans 14 amino acids. V lost 1 base, J lost 4 bases, and 4 bases stayed unmatched. This chain's CDR3 is CASSLVDREYEQYF. For the CDR3, the DNA is TGTGCCAGCAGTTTAGTAGACAGGGAGTACGAGCAGTACTTC.

This clonotype showed up many times. In DNA form, the CDR3 reads TGCAGTGCTAGTCCGCCAGGGACTAACTATGGCTACACCTTC. Amino acids: CSASPPGTNYGYTF. The chain recombines TRBV20-1 with TRBJ1-2, with a possible D match to TRBD1 (5 bases). This CDR3 region has 14 residues. V shed 3 bases and J shed 0 bases, with 11 bases lying between them. Germline CDR1 reads DFQATT; CDR2 reads SNEGSKA (reference sequence).

The V and J genes are TRBV12-3 or TRBV12-4 and TRBJ1-2; 8 bases are shared with TRBD1. The V gene end was trimmed by 5 bases and the J gene end by 7 bases; junction bases not matched to a gene: 6. The CDR3 length is 13 residues. The CDR3 coding sequence is TGTGCCAGCAGTATCATTGACAGGGGTGGCTACACCTTC. The encoded protein is CASSIIDRGGYTF.

This rearrangement joins TRBV7-9 to TRBJ2-7; the D gene is possibly TRBD1 (6 bases). Germline CDR1 reads SEHNR; CDR2 reads FQNEAQ (reference sequence). The CDR3 loop spans 15 amino acids. Trimming cost V 3 bases and J 3 bases, with 15 bases left between them. The CDR3 sequence is CASSFGTPLLYEQYF. In DNA form, the CDR3 reads TGTGCCAGCAGCTTTGGGACACCCCTTCTCTACGAGCAGTACTTC.

Details on this clonotype: At one end the junction does not follow the germline gene, possibly because of a read error. The chain employs TRBV7-3 and TRBJ2-1; possibly TRBD1 for D (5 bases). Germline CDR1 SGHTA, CDR2 FQGTGA. This CDR3 has 15 residues. CDR3 residues: CTSSLGQGPYNEQFF. The CDR3 DNA reads as TGTACCAGCAGCTTAGGCCAGGGCCCGTACAATGAGCAGTTCTTC. The full variable domain, rest sourced from reference TRBV7-3 and TRBJ2-1, is GAGVSQTPSNKVTEKGKYVELRCDPISGHTALYWYRQSLGQGPEFLIYFQGTGAADDSGLPNDRFFAVRPEGSVSTLKIQRTERGDSAVYLCTSSLGQGPYNEQFFGPGTRLTVL.

This clonotype was counted a single time. One base away lies a much larger clone, so this may be a sequencing read error. In this CDR3 the conserved last residue, phenylalanine or tryptophan, is missing, so a read error is likely. The V and J genes are TRBV11-2 and TRBJ2-3; maybe TRBD1 (5 bases). The CDR3 has 14 residues. Per germline, CDR1 SGHAT and CDR2 FQNNGV. V was pared by 2 bases and J by 5 bases, with 11 bases between. The CDR3 nucleotides read TGTGCCAGCAGCTTATTAGGGGCCGGAGATACGCAGTATTTA. This gives the protein CASSLLGAGDTQYL.

This clonotype was counted ten times or more. The chain employs TRBV7-2 and TRBJ2-1, with TRBD2 matching 7 bases. With 5 bases clipped from V and 3 bases from J, the junction kept 7 bases outside the gene matches. The CDR3 length is 15 residues. The germline V gene encodes CDR1 SGHTA and CDR2 FQGNSA. CDR3: CASSGPSGGYNEQFF. In nucleotides, the CDR3 is TGTGCCAGCAGCGGACCTAGCGGAGGCTACAATGAGCAGTTCTTC.

This clonotype was detected ten times or more. This sequence joins TRBV6-1 and TRBJ2-7; D is perhaps TRBD2 (5 bases). Germline V gene data show CDR1 as MNHNS and CDR2 as SASEGT. The CDR3 contains 15 residues. Trimming shortened V by 5 bases and J by 0 bases, and 14 bases separated the two germline ends. The CDR3 DNA reads as TGTGCCAGCAGTCGCACATCCGGAGGCTCCTACGAGCAGTACTTC. Its translation: CASSRTSGGSYEQYF.

This clonotype was observed many times. The chain joins TRBV6-2 or TRBV6-3 to TRBJ2-7; 8 bases are a match to TRBD1. The V gene's germline CDR1 is MNHEY and CDR2 SVGEGT. The CDR3 sequence is 13 residues long. Trimming removed 5 bases from V and 5 bases from J; junction bases left unmatched: 5. The CDR3 nucleotides read TGTGCCAGCAGTCGACAGGGGTTCCACGAGCAGTACTTC. This translates into CASSRQGFHEQYF.

This clonotype was detected ten times or more. This chain links TRBV4-1 with TRBJ2-7; D remains unclear. This CDR3 has 14 amino acids. The V and J ends lost 0 bases and 1 base respectively, with 7 bases between them. The V gene's germline CDR1 is MGHRA and CDR2 YSYEKL. DNA of the CDR3: TGCGCCAGCAGCCAAGAAATCTGGTCCTACGAGCAGTACTTC. Translated, it gives CASSQEIWSYEQYF.

This clonotype was seen many times. The chain couples TRBV3-1 to TRBJ2-5; TRBD2 agrees at 8 bases. The CDR3 has 17 amino acids. CDR1 and CDR2 from the germline V gene are LGHDT and YNNKEL (reference sequence). Losses at the gene ends were 1 base for V and 2 bases for J; bases not matched to a gene: 9. CDR3 amino acids: CASSQGLASGRQETQYF. The CDR3 bases are TGTGCCAGCAGCCAAGGATTGGCTAGCGGGCGGCAAGAGACCCAGTACTTC.

This clonotype showed up many times. The chain uses TRBV7-9 and TRBJ1-2, with D possibly TRBD1 on 6 matching bases. Germline V lookup: CDR1 SEHNR, CDR2 FQNEAQ (reference sequence). CDR3 length equals 15 residues. V was cut by 4 bases and J by 8 bases, with 20 bases left in between. The CDR3 DNA reads TGTGCCAGCAGCTCAAAGGCAGGGGAGGTCTACGGCTACACCTTC. The encoded protein is CASSSKAGEVYGYTF.

This clonotype was observed many times. The chain joins TRBV12-5 to TRBJ1-5; TRBD1 aligns across 7 bases. V shed 0 bases and J 2 bases; nucleotides not matched to a gene: 7. Germline CDR1 reads LGHNT; CDR2 reads FRNRAP. The CDR3 has 17 amino acids. The CDR3 nucleotides are TGTGCTAGTGGTTTGGTAATGGAGGGGGCACGCAATCAGCCCCAGCATTTT. Translated, it gives CASGLVMEGARNQPQHF.

This clonotype was recorded only once. The rearrangement joins TRBV5-1 to TRBJ2-3; D possibly matches TRBD1 or TRBD2 (5 bases each). Looked up from germline, CDR1 is SGHRS and CDR2 is YFSETQ. Trimming cost V 0 bases and J 0 bases, with 11 bases left between them. CDR3 length: 16 residues. CDR3 sequence: CASSLEAAGSTDTQYF. DNA for the CDR3: TGCGCCAGCAGCTTGGAAGCGGCAGGGAGCACAGATACGCAGTATTTT.

This clonotype was counted many times. The rearrangement joins TRBV7-9 to TRBJ1-1; D unclear. This CDR3 has 14 amino acids. Looked up from germline, CDR1 is SEHNR and CDR2 is FQNEAQ (reference sequence). With 5 bases removed from V and 3 bases from J, the gap between germline ends came to 13 bases. The DNA of the CDR3 is TGTGCCAGCAGCGTTTTGAAAGGAGACACTGAAGCTTTCTTT. Translated, it gives CASSVLKGDTEAFF.

This clonotype appeared a few times. The rearrangement joins TRBV6-5 to TRBJ1-5; tentatively, D is TRBD1 (5 bases). The CDR3 spans 13 residues. Germline assignment: CDR1 MNHEY and CDR2 SVGAGI. V lost 0 bases to trimming and J lost 7 bases, with 7 bases between them. The DNA for the CDR3 is TGTGCCAGCAGTTACTCGGGACTCCAGCCCCAGCATTTT. Residues: CASSYSGLQPQHF.

This clonotype appeared many times. The chain is built from TRBV29-1 and TRBJ1-2; the D gene is possibly TRBD1 (5 bases). The CDR3 covers 13 residues. Germline loops: CDR1 SQVTM, CDR2 ANQGSEA. Trimming cost V 0 bases and J 5 bases, with 10 bases left between them. CDR3 coding DNA: TGCAGCGTTGAAGATCCGGCAGGGTATGGCTACACCTTC. It encodes CSVEDPAGYGYTF. Together with reference TRBV29-1 and TRBJ1-2, the CDR3 gives the full variable domain: SAVISQKPSRDICQRGTSLTIQCQVDSQVTMMFWYRQQPGQSLTLIATANQGSEATYESGFVIDKFPISRPNLTFSTLTVSNMSPEDSSIYLCSVEDPAGYGYTFGSGTRLTVV.

This clonotype was seen ten or more times. The chain recombines TRBV18 with TRBJ1-1; D is perhaps TRBD1 (5 bases). Germline V gene lookup returns CDR1 KGHSH and CDR2 LQKENI. CDR3 size: 14 residues. Trimming shortened V by 6 bases and J by 2 bases, and 13 bases separated the two germline ends. The CDR3 region has the DNA TGTGCCAGCTCGCCCGCCGGGACCAACACTGAAGCTTTCTTT. Translation gives CASSPAGTNTEAFF. Drawing the rest from reference TRBV18 and TRBJ1-1, the complete variable domain is NAGVMQNPRHLVRRRGQEARLRCSPMKGHSHVYWYRQLPEEGLKFMVYLQKENIIDESGMPKERFSAEFPKEGPSILRIQQVVRGDSAAYFCASSPAGTNTEAFFGQGTRLTVV.

Ten or more counts support this clonotype. The chain employs TRBV29-1 and TRBJ2-3; D is possibly TRBD1 (5 bases). The CDR3 has 13 residues. Germline values: CDR1 SQVTM, CDR2 ANQGSEA. The V end lost 1 base, the J end lost 3 bases, and 8 bases lay between the germline ends. In nucleotides, the CDR3 is TGCAGCGTTGAAGGGGGCGCAACAGATACGCAGTATTTT. It codes for CSVEGGATDTQYF.